This TCR beta chain was recorded in a study of blood T cell repertoires in COVID-19 (TCRdb year 2020). Study-level background: Collaborator samples came from the United States, Italy and Spain and covered acute and convalescent phases of COVID-19. The prospective study material was composed of cDNA or gDNA derived from T cells, B-cell-depleted T cells, or PBMCs. A de-identified subject ID, COVID-19 status, age in years and sex were almost always included in the sample metadata. The repertoires were released in a freely available public database meant as a resource for research on the immune response to SARS-CoV-2. Where available, HLA class I and class II types were taken from metadata supplied by the sample provider and were not determined by assay-based typing. The samples were drawn from the first 160 participants of the ongoing ImmuneRACE study and from more than 1,000 subjects provided by 6 global collaborators. The dataset comprised deeply sampled blood TCRbeta repertoires from subjects exposed to, actively infected with, or recovered from COVID-19.

On this clone: Its antigen is still unknown. Base qualities were left out, and no much larger clone turns up one base away.

Study-wide findings and limitations: The amount of clinical and demographic metadata varied by source and participant and was provided uncurated.

Each collaborating institution followed its own protocols to collect whole blood in K2EDTA tubes. For TCRbeta analysis, collaborators shipped samples as frozen whole blood, isolated PBMCs, or DNA extracted from either of those sample types. TCRbeta CDR3 regions were amplified from genomic DNA using the immunoSEQ Assay, a bias-controlled multiplex PCR. The authors processed their data as follows. Within the assay, amplification of reference gene primers was used to estimate how many nucleated cells each sample contained. To quantify the absolute abundance of each unique TCRbeta CDR3 rearrangement, sequence reads were collapsed and filtered. For each sample, productive Simpson clonality was calculated by taking the square root of Simpson's diversity index across productive rearrangements. TCRdb stores this immuneACCESS table with in-frame sequences only. Part of the clones is absent; in the studies checked, under half of the shortfall reflects unresolved V genes, and no reason is known for the rest. That table gives V, J and clone size, and the DNA gave D and trimming. The sample has some 130,000 clones on record, roughly 88% of them singletons. 10% to 13% of the sample comes from the top ten.

The TCR sequence derives from a man aged 50 to 59 with acute or convalescent COVID-19. Input material: peripheral blood.

The CDR3 protein sequence reads: CASSRGQFMNEQFF. The nucleotide sequence reads TGTGCCAGCAGCCGGGGACAGTTTATGAATGAGCAGTTCTTC. The chain is assembled from TRBV11-3 and TRBJ2-1; a stretch of 7 junction bases matches TRBD1. The germline V gene gives CDR1 as SGHNT and CDR2 as YENEEA. The germline V end is reduced by 5 bases and the J end by 7 bases; junction bases left unmatched: 8. The CDR3 covers 14 residues, taking in both the cysteine and the phenylalanine. Kept here is only the CDR3 DNA, which spans 42 bases and is read in frame from base 1.